The next 26 T cell receptor beta chains were all read from a single sample in a study of blood T cell repertoires in COVID-19. The assay was immunoSEQ multiplex PCR, and TCRdb's table has in-frame clones only and misses some. The sample holds under 150,000 clones, over 80% seen once. Sequencing used PBMCs or T cells enriched from blood (not recorded which). These receptors all come from a woman aged 40-49 years who had recovered from COVID-19.

This clone has just one count. The rearrangement uses TRBV19 and TRBJ2-7, with 9 bases matching TRBD2. Trimming cost V 5 bases and J 5 bases; bases outside gene matches: 7. This CDR3 contains 14 residues. The germline V gene has CDR1 LNHDA and CDR2 SQIVND (reference sequence). CDR3: CASSGSGRYDEQYF. In nucleotides, the CDR3 is TGTGCCAGTAGTGGTAGCGGGAGATATGACGAGCAGTACTTC. The complete variable domain, with remaining parts taken from reference TRBV19 and TRBJ2-7, reads DGGITQSPKYLFRKEGQNVTLSCEQNLNHDAMYWYRQDPGQGLRLIYYSQIVNDFQKGDIAEGYSVSREKKESFPLTVTSAQKNPTAFYLCASSGSGRYDEQYFGPGTRLTVT.

Only one count was recorded for this clone. V is TRBV10-3 and J is TRBJ1-1; D possibly corresponds to TRBD1 (5 bases). CDR3 length: 15 residues. Trimming took 5 bases from V and 1 from J, leaving 14 bases between them. The germline CDR1 and CDR2 sequences are ENHRY and SYGVKD. The CDR3 sequence is CAISKGQGRNTEAFF. As DNA, the CDR3 is TGTGCCATCAGTAAAGGCCAGGGTAGGAACACTGAAGCTTTCTTT.

The chain is built from TRBV5-1 and TRBJ1-1, with TRBD1 matching 9 bases. Germline values: CDR1 SGHRS, CDR2 YFSETQ. The CDR3 length is 14 residues. Trimming took 4 bases from V and 3 from J; bases not matched to a gene: 4. The CDR3: CASSPGQGDTEAFF. The CDR3 DNA reads as TGCGCCAGCAGCCCGGGACAGGGAGACACTGAAGCTTTCTTT.

The genes are TRBV2 and TRBJ1-2; D is possibly TRBD1 (6 bases). The V end was cut by 5 bases, the J end by 7 bases, with 20 bases between. The germline CDR1 and CDR2 sequences are SNHLY and FYNNEI. The CDR3 is made up of 15 amino acids. For the CDR3, the DNA is TGTGCCAGCAGTTCGGGGCTGGATAACAGGGCTGGCTACACCTTC. Translation: CASSSGLDNRAGYTF.

The chain couples TRBV28 to TRBJ2-5; D remains ambiguous. The CDR3 is made up of 15 amino acids. Germline V gene data show CDR1 as MDHEN and CDR2 as SYDVKM. V was trimmed by 3 bases and J by 2 bases, leaving 13 bases between them. In nucleotides, the CDR3 is TGTGCCAGCAGTTTGGGTCCCGGAGATCAAGAGACCCAGTACTTC. This sequence encodes CASSLGPGDQETQYF. Supplemented by reference TRBV28 and TRBJ2-5, the full variable domain reads DVKVTQSSRYLVKRTGEKVFLECVQDMDHENMFWYRQDPGLGLRLIYFSYDVKMKEKGDIPEGYSVSREKKERFSLILESASTNQTSMYLCASSLGPGDQETQYFGPGTRLLVL.

J is TRBJ2-1 and V is TRBV11-3; D unclear. With 5 bases removed from V and 6 bases from J, the gap between germline ends came to 11 bases. Germline loops: CDR1 SGHNT, CDR2 YENEEA. This CDR3 region has 13 residues. The CDR3 reads CASSPRGFNEQFF. Here the CDR3 DNA reads TGTGCCAGCAGCCCTAGAGGCTTCAATGAGCAGTTCTTC.

V and J are TRBV30 and TRBJ2-7; a weak D match, TRBD1 (5 bases). Germline V gene sequence: CDR1 GTSNPN, CDR2 SVGIG (reference sequence). The ends were cut back, 3 bases at V and 2 bases at J, with 14 bases in the middle. This CDR3 is built from 14 residues. CDR3 residues: CAWRPVGAPYEQYF. The DNA for the CDR3 is TGTGCCTGGAGACCGGTTGGGGCCCCCTACGAGCAGTACTTC.

In this sample, this clone turned up once. CDR3 DNA: TGTGCCAGCAGCCATGGGACAGGGAGGGATCAGCCCCAGCATTTT. Translating gives CASSHGTGRDQPQHF. The chain joins TRBV3-1 (or the pseudogene TRBV3-2) to TRBJ1-5, with 9 bases matching TRBD1. Unmatched junction bases numbered 5, after V lost 3 bases and J lost 5 bases. CDR1 is LGHDT, CDR2 YNNKEL, per germline (reference sequence). The length of the CDR3 is 15 residues.

The CDR3 is CARSTGDRVGYTF. For the CDR3, the DNA is TGTGCCAGGAGTACGGGGGACAGAGTAGGCTACACCTTC. V usage is TRBV2 and J usage is TRBJ1-2; 7 nucleotides agree with TRBD1. Unmatched junction bases numbered 12, after V lost 9 bases and J lost 8 bases. The CDR3 has 13 residues. Germline CDR1 is SNHLY and CDR2 is FYNNEI.

J is TRBJ1-2 and V is TRBV15; D might be TRBD1 (6 bases). The CDR3 has 14 residues. V was clipped by 5 bases and J by 8 bases, with 18 bases between them. The germline CDR1 and CDR2 sequences are LNHNV and YYDKDF (reference sequence). The CDR3 loop reads CATSSNPGAEGYTF. CDR3 DNA: TGTGCCACCAGCTCAAACCCAGGGGCGGAAGGCTACACCTTC.

The rearrangement uses TRBV7-6 and TRBJ2-7; weak D call: TRBD2 (5 bases). CDR3 length: 16 residues. The V and J ends lost 5 bases and 2 bases respectively, with 19 bases between them. Germline values: CDR1 SGHVS, CDR2 FNYEAQ. CDR3 region: CASSPATTSNPYEQYF. In DNA, the CDR3 is TGTGCCAGCAGCCCCGCGACTACTTCGAACCCCTACGAGCAGTACTTC.

The J gene is TRBJ2-7, the V gene TRBV6-5; TRBD1 aligns across 7 bases. Germline V lookup: CDR1 MNHEY, CDR2 SVGAGI. There are 15 residues in the CDR3. V gave up 8 bases and J gave up 4 bases; unmatched junction bases: 14. The CDR3 DNA sequence: TGTGCCAGCCACGACAGGGCCCGACTCCATTACGAGCAGTACTTC. It codes for CASHDRARLHYEQYF.

V gene TRBV4-1 combines with J gene TRBJ1-3; D remains unclear. The V gene lost 1 base and the J gene lost 0 bases, with 13 bases spanning the gap. The CDR3 extends over 17 amino acids. Per the germline V gene, CDR1 is MGHRA and CDR2 is YSYEKL. The CDR3 sequence: CASSQGGAFGSGNTIYF. CDR3 coding DNA: TGCGCCAGCAGCCAAGGTGGTGCATTCGGCTCTGGAAACACCATATATTTT.

The chain recombines TRBV21-1 with TRBJ2-1; the D call TRBD2 from the table was never checked on the DNA. TRBV21-1 is termed a pseudogene. The CDR3 length is 15 residues. This CDR3 reads CASSGWSGEYNEQFF. DNA for the CDR3: TGTGCCAGCAGCGGATGGAGCGGGGAATACAATGAGCAGTTCTTC.

The V gene is TRBV7-2, the J gene TRBJ2-3; TRBD1 is a possible D gene (5 bases). The germline gives CDR1 SGHTA, CDR2 FQGNSA. The V end was cut by 2 bases, the J end by 0 bases, with 12 bases between. The CDR3 is 16 residues long. CDR3 nucleotide sequence: TGTGCCAGCAGCTTAAAAGGGGTTGTTAGCACAGATACGCAGTATTTT. This encodes CASSLKGVVSTDTQYF.

This clone appeared once. The chain links TRBV2 to TRBJ2-7; a possible D gene is TRBD1 (5 bases). With 7 bases removed from V and 1 base from J, the gap between germline ends came to 23 bases. The germline V gene encodes CDR1 SNHLY and CDR2 FYNNEI. CDR3 size: 17 residues. The chain's CDR3 is CASKVPGYGTESYEQYF. The CDR3, as DNA: TGTGCCAGCAAGGTGCCAGGGTATGGTACAGAATCCTACGAGCAGTACTTC.

The gene calls are TRBV11-2 and TRBJ2-5, with TRBD1 matching 9 bases. The CDR3 length is 16 residues. V shed 0 bases, J shed 7 bases, and the junction held 9 bases outside the gene matches. Germline V CDR1 and CDR2: SGHAT, FQNNGV. The CDR3 protein is CASSLEGTGPRGTQYF. CDR3 sequence (DNA): TGTGCCAGCAGCTTAGAGGGGACAGGGCCAAGGGGGACCCAGTACTTC.

The V and J genes are TRBV9 and TRBJ1-5; perhaps TRBD1 as D (6 bases). Germline V gene lookup returns CDR1 SGDLS and CDR2 YYNGEE. Trimming pared 3 bases from V and 5 bases from J, leaving 15 bases between. The CDR3 loop spans 15 amino acids. The DNA for the CDR3 is TGTGCCAGCAGCGGCCCGGGGGGGCCTGATCAGCCCCAGCATTTT. Its translation: CASSGPGGPDQPQHF.

This rearrangement joins TRBV4-1 to TRBJ2-1; weak D call: TRBD2 (5 bases). V was shortened by 1 base and J by 8 bases, with 9 bases between the two germline ends. CDR1 and CDR2 (germline): MGHRA, YSYEKL. There are 13 residues in the CDR3. The CDR3 region has the DNA TGCGCCAGCAGCCAAGCCGGGAACGATGAGCAGTTCTTC. Translated, it gives CASSQAGNDEQFF.

This clone appeared a single time. The chain uses TRBV12-3 or TRBV12-4 and TRBJ2-5; the D is unclear. The V end lost 6 bases, the J end lost 4 bases, and 6 bases lay between the germline ends. The length of the CDR3 is 11 residues. The CDR3 here is CASRSSETQYF. CDR3 nucleotide sequence: TGTGCCAGCAGATCTTCAGAGACCCAGTACTTC.

The gene calls are TRBV20-1 and TRBJ2-1, with 7 bases that match TRBD2. The CDR3 spans 11 residues. The V gene's germline CDR1 is DFQATT and CDR2 SNEGSKA (reference sequence). V was clipped by 3 bases and J by 12 bases; unmatched bases: 5. DNA of the CDR3: TGCAGTGCTAGGCCGGGGGAGGGGCAGTTCTTC. It encodes CSARPGEGQFF.

This clone occurred many times. V and J are TRBV20-1 and TRBJ1-2; no definite D call. The ends were cut back, 3 bases at V and 3 bases at J, with 8 bases in the middle. This CDR3 spans 12 amino acids. CDR1 is DFQATT, CDR2 SNEGSKA, per germline (reference sequence). The CDR3 sequence is CSASGQDYGYTF. CDR3 DNA sequence: TGCAGTGCTAGTGGGCAGGACTATGGCTACACCTTC.

This clone has a handful of counts. This chain joins TRBV6-2 or TRBV6-3 and TRBJ2-1, with D hard to call. V shed 5 bases and J shed 0 bases, with 5 bases lying between them. Germline-derived CDR1 and CDR2 are MNHEY and SVGEGT. This CDR3 has 13 amino acids. The DNA for the CDR3 is TGTGCCAGCAGTACAAGCTCCTACAATGAGCAGTTCTTC. As protein: CASSTSSYNEQFF.

The V call is TRBV2, the J call TRBJ2-3, with a tentative D call TRBD1 (6 bases). Germline V CDR1 and CDR2: SNHLY, FYNNEI. Trimming took 5 bases from V and 9 from J, leaving 24 bases between them. CDR3 length: 16 amino acids. The CDR3 spells CASSNSDRFSGGTQYF. In DNA form, the CDR3 reads TGTGCCAGCAGTAATTCGGACAGATTCTCGGGCGGGACGCAGTATTTT.

There are many counts of this clone. The gene calls are TRBV5-5 and TRBJ2-7, with 11 bases lining up with TRBD1. The ends lost 4 bases at V and 5 bases at J; junction bases unmatched: 5. The germline CDR1 and CDR2 sequences are SGHKS and YYEKEE (reference sequence). This CDR3 region has 14 residues. Here the CDR3 DNA reads TGTGCCAGCAGCGGGGGACAGGGGGTAGACGAGCAGTACTTC. Translation gives CASSGGQGVDEQYF.

The gene calls are TRBV20-1 and TRBJ2-3; TRBD2 agrees at 9 bases. The CDR3 consists of 14 residues. V lost 3 bases, J lost 1 base, and 2 bases stayed unmatched. Germline assignment: CDR1 DFQATT and CDR2 SNEGSKA (reference sequence). CDR3 nucleotides: TGCAGTGCTAGTCGACTAGCGGGCACAGATACGCAGTATTTT. It encodes CSASRLAGTDTQYF.